Listed below are T cell receptor beta chains from one sample, sequenced in a study of CD8 T cells in Susac syndrome. TCRdb processed the immunoSEQ multiplex PCR reads anew with MiXCR; each CDR3 protein has one entry. The sample shows 150,000 to 200,000 distinct CDR3 sequences, roughly nine tenths of them seen only once. Sample: CD4+ T cells from PBMCs. Source of these receptors: a human donor with Susac syndrome. Both conserved end residues are trimmed from each CDR3. Size tells how often a clone was seen (once, few, many) or the class of an expanded clone, and some rows leave it out.

CDR3 length	V gene	J gene	clone size	CDR3 protein
13	TRBV12-3/TRBV12-4	TRBJ2-7	once	ASSPRTVSSYEQY
15	TRBV14	TRBJ2-5	.	ASSQELTLTSMETQY
12	TRBV3-1	TRBJ2-1	.	ASSTGAFYNEQF
13	TRBV5-4	TRBJ2-7	.	ASSLGTDVAGEQY
13	TRBV5-1	TRBJ2-5	once	ASSLGSNSEETQY
11	TRBV5-6	TRBJ2-7	.	ASSVGQAYEQY
11	TRBV20-1	TRBJ1-5	.	SARRTGNQPQH
17	TRBV5-1	TRBJ2-4	.	ASSLSPDPGVYAKNIQY
12	TRBV20-1	TRBJ2-3	once	SAELGRSTDTQY
13	TRBV18	TRBJ1-1	.	ASSPLDLKNTEAF
16	TRBV25-1	TRBJ2-2	.	ASSESPGRAANTGELF
18	TRBV15	TRBJ2-1	.	ATSRDKRGGVVGARDEQF
12	TRBV28	TRBJ2-7	.	ASSSSMGFYEQY
12	TRBV30	TRBJ1-3	.	AWRTATRGNTIY
11	TRBV7-9	TRBJ2-1	.	ASSLMDGGEQF
12	TRBV20-1	TRBJ2-2	.	SAAGLLNTGELF
16	TRBV4-1	TRBJ2-5	.	ASSQGGLAGGFQETQY
12	TRBV19	TRBJ1-1	.	ASSILALGTEAF
12	TRBV5-4	TRBJ1-1	.	ASSSGGALIEAF
13	TRBV10-3	TRBJ2-1	.	AISEGSGIWNEQF
12	TRBV20-1	TRBJ2-3	.	SAQSGASTDTQY
12	TRBV20-1	TRBJ2-1	.	SVYKFRGLDEQF
9	TRBV20-1	TRBJ2-3	.	SARDHGAQY
12	TRBV20-1	TRBJ2-7	.	SANRLAGSYEQY
11	TRBV5-4	TRBJ1-2	.	ASSLWAGDGYT
13	TRBV9	TRBJ2-1	.	ASSLRTSVYNEQF
13	TRBV6-5	TRBJ2-2	once	ASSTRTLRTGELF
8	TRBV5-6	TRBJ1-3	.	ATRDNTIY
12	TRBV27	TRBJ1-2	.	ASSFGEPNYGYT
12	TRBV6-5	TRBJ1-1	.	ASKIGQGSTEAF
12	TRBV24-1	TRBJ1-2	.	ATSDRDRVGGYT
11	TRBV25-1	TRBJ1-2	few	ASSPDRGRGYT
11	TRBV19	TRBJ2-7	.	ASSIGTTYEQY
14	TRBV3-1	TRBJ2-1	.	ASSPRTSGPYNEQF
16	TRBV6-1	TRBJ2-1	.	ASRSGLAGAPSYNEQF
12	TRBV11-1	TRBJ2-7	.	ASSFRQVSYEQY
12	TRBV3-1	TRBJ1-1	.	ASSQDQGARVAF
12	TRBV5-6	TRBJ2-5	.	ASSLWGSRETQY
12	TRBV10-3	TRBJ2-5	.	AISGTGRGETQY
13	TRBV20-1	TRBJ1-2	.	SARRIFPSFYGYT
11	TRBV6-9	TRBJ2-5	.	ASSYPGEETQY
12	TRBV19	TRBJ2-3	.	ASSLPTLTDTQY
11	TRBV10-3	TRBJ2-5	.	ATSFEIQETQY
11	TRBV18	TRBJ2-3	.	ASSPPGQATQY
15	TRBV28	TRBJ2-1	.	ASSLEIALRTYNEQF
11	TRBV2	TRBJ2-5	few	ASSGLAEETQY
14	TRBV20-1	TRBJ1-2	.	SARFLARPANYGYT
12	TRBV5-1	TRBJ2-1	.	ASSSGLQGNEQF
9	TRBV19	TRBJ1-1	.	ASSMFFEAF
15	TRBV5-1	TRBJ2-7	.	ASSLSKNRGGIYEQY
10	TRBV20-1	TRBJ1-2	.	SAFASLYGYT
14	TRBV6-6	TRBJ2-5	.	ASRHTSGGDQETQY
9	TRBV29-1	TRBJ2-7	.	SVGKGYEQY
15	TRBV5-4	TRBJ2-1	.	ASSFLGVPGEDNEQF
12	TRBV20-1	TRBJ1-2	.	SAREAGSNYGYT
12	TRBV6-1	TRBJ2-1	once	ASKTSGGYNEQF
13	TRBV18	TRBJ2-1	.	ASSPASVRNNEQF